The sequence of this T cell receptor (beta chain) was determined in a study of T cells in Graves' hyperthyroidism and ophthalmopathy. Study observations and caveats: Stable hyperthyroidism was separated from ophthalmopathy by a model based on 13 V-J features.

Amplification yielded TCR beta CDR3 regions, with RNA transcripts as the source. During a first-round RT-PCR of the TCR CDR3, the HTBI primer set was used. TCRdb analysed the multiplex PCR reads with MiXCR anew, one entry per CDR3 protein. The table records 350,000 or so distinct CDR3 sequences, roughly 21% of them present only once. CDR3 length: 15 amino acids. V was pared by 7 bases and J by 9 bases, with 19 bases between. Germline-derived CDR1 and CDR2 are SGHAT and FQNNGV. Any patient presenting with uncontrolled infection, other autoimmune disease, pregnancy or lactation was left out. Note on this clonotype: Its antigen is unknown.

This chain uses TRBV11-2 with TRBJ2-6, with D possibly matching TRBD1 (5 bases). This clonotype was sampled from a woman aged 45-59 years with Graves' hyperthyroidism. Sequencing was performed on blood. The CDR3 here is CASISGFRGGNVLTF. Here the CDR3 DNA reads TGTGCCAGCATCTCGGGTTTTAGGGGCGGCAACGTCCTGACTTTC.